One and the same sample provided the 24 T cell receptor beta chains below, sequenced in a study of shared clonotypes between healthy human individuals. TCRdb keeps only in-frame clones here, not all; method: immunoSEQ multiplex PCR. The sample contains around 1.6 million clones, 95% to 99% of which appear only once. Sequencing was carried out using naive CD4+ T cells sorted from blood. Subset indicated: CD45RA+ positively selected. Receptor source: a man aged 25-40 years in good health.

V gene TRBV2 combines with J gene TRBJ2-7; 7 bases align to TRBD2. Germline loops: CDR1 SNHLY, CDR2 FYNNEI. The CDR3 sequence is 15 residues long. V trimming: 5 bases; J trimming: 3 bases; junction bases outside the gene matches: 10. CDR3 DNA: TGTGCCAGCAGTTCTAGCGGCAACACCCTCTACGAGCAGTACTTC. Translating gives CASSSSGNTLYEQYF.

Details on this clone: Other DNA sequences in the sample encode the same CDR3. The chain is built from TRBV18 and TRBJ2-7; unclear D gene. The CDR3 has 13 residues. Germline loops: CDR1 KGHSH, CDR2 LQKENI. The V and J ends lost 6 bases and 0 bases respectively, with 9 bases between them. CDR3 DNA: TGTGCCAGCTCGCCCAGGAGCTCCTACGAGCAGTACTTC. It translates to CASSPRSSYEQYF.

The chain carries TRBV11-2 and TRBJ1-2; D remains ambiguous. Trimming took 1 base from V and 0 from J, leaving 9 bases between them. Germline V lookup: CDR1 SGHAT, CDR2 FQNNGV. CDR3 length equals 15 residues. CDR3 sequence reads: CASSLVALPNYGYTF. DNA for the CDR3: TGTGCCAGCAGCTTAGTCGCATTACCTAACTATGGCTACACCTTC.

The chain combines TRBV15 with TRBJ2-2; TRBD1 or TRBD2 may be the D gene (6 bases each). Germline V gives CDR1 LNHNV, CDR2 YYDKDF (reference sequence). With 1 base removed from V and 7 bases from J, the gap between germline ends came to 13 bases. The CDR3 has 15 amino acids. The CDR3 region is CATSRGGAQSGELFF. The CDR3 DNA reads TGTGCCACCAGCAGAGGGGGGGCGCAGAGCGGGGAGCTGTTTTTT.

CDR3: CASRLAALNEQFF. CDR3 nucleotides: TGTGCCAGCAGGCTAGCGGCCCTCAATGAGCAGTTCTTC. The V and J genes are TRBV6-5 and TRBJ2-1; TRBD2 matches 7 bases. The germline V gene has CDR1 MNHEY and CDR2 SVGAGI. V trimming: 6 bases; J trimming: 6 bases; junction bases outside the gene matches: 5. The CDR3 runs 13 residues.

The rearrangement links TRBV27 to TRBJ2-7; possible D gene TRBD1, 5 bases. V was trimmed by 1 base and J by 5 bases, leaving 12 bases between them. The CDR3 is 14 residues long. The germline V gene has CDR1 MNHEY and CDR2 SMNVEV (reference sequence). In nucleotides, the CDR3 is TGTGCCAGCAGTTTATTAGGCAGGGCCAACGAGCAGTACTTC. It encodes CASSLLGRANEQYF.

This chain connects TRBV7-9 to TRBJ2-2; 10 bases line up with TRBD1. Germline V gene sequence: CDR1 SEHNR, CDR2 FQNEAQ (reference sequence). The V gene end was trimmed by 4 bases and the J gene end by 5 bases; junction bases not matched to a gene: 7. This CDR3 contains 16 residues. For the CDR3, the DNA is TGTGCCAGCAGCTCCCCCGGGACAGGGGAAACCGGGGAGCTGTTTTTT. Its translation: CASSSPGTGETGELFF.

Here the CDR3 DNA reads TGTGCCAGCAGCTCAATGGGGACAGGGTCAGGCGAGCAGTACTTC. As protein: CASSSMGTGSGEQYF. This sequence joins TRBV7-2 and TRBJ2-7; 9 bases line up with TRBD1. This CDR3 comprises 15 residues. Germline lookup yields CDR1 SGHTA and CDR2 FQGNSA. The ends lost 4 bases at V and 6 bases at J; junction bases unmatched: 10.

This clone was detected only once. This chain links TRBV4-2 with TRBJ1-1, with D unclear. The CDR3 consists of 12 residues. Germline CDR1 is LGHNA and CDR2 is YNFKEQ. V gave up 6 bases and J gave up 5 bases, with 10 bases separating them. This CDR3 is CASSRGWTEAFF. The CDR3 coding sequence is TGTGCCAGCAGTCGGGGTTGGACTGAAGCTTTCTTT.

V and J are TRBV7-9 and TRBJ2-3, with a possible D match to TRBD2 (6 bases). Germline CDR1 reads SEHNR; CDR2 reads FQNEAQ (reference sequence). CDR3 length equals 13 residues. The ends were cut back, 3 bases at V and 4 bases at J, with 8 bases in the middle. This CDR3 reads CASSFSGSDTQYF. CDR3 nucleotides: TGTGCCAGCAGCTTTAGCGGATCAGATACGCAGTATTTT.

The chain combines TRBV29-1 with TRBJ2-7; D assignment may be TRBD1 or TRBD2 (5 bases each). The V end lost 3 bases, the J end lost 2 bases, and 5 bases lay between the germline ends. Germline CDR1 SQVTM, CDR2 ANQGSEA. This CDR3 region has 11 residues. CDR3 bases: TGCAGCGTTGAGGGGGCCTACGAGCAGTACTTC. As protein: CSVEGAYEQYF.

J is TRBJ1-4 and V is TRBV14; the D is unclear. From germline, CDR1 is SGHDN and CDR2 FVKESK. Trimming cost V 1 base and J 3 bases, with 6 bases left between them. The CDR3 covers 14 residues. The CDR3 nucleotides read TGTGCCAGCAGCCAAGGCCTGTCTAATGAAAAACTGTTTTTT. Protein product: CASSQGLSNEKLFF.

In this sample, this clone turned up once. This chain joins TRBV27 and TRBJ2-7; 9 bases are a match to TRBD2. V was clipped by 2 bases and J by 3 bases; unmatched bases: 5. This CDR3 contains 15 residues. The germline V gene has CDR1 MNHEY and CDR2 SMNVEV (reference sequence). CDR3 bases: TGTGCCAGCAGTTTAGGGCGGGAGGGCCTCTACGAGCAGTACTTC. Translation: CASSLGREGLYEQYF.

The chain is built from TRBV5-6 and TRBJ1-5; a weak D match, TRBD1 (6 bases). Per the germline V gene, CDR1 is SGHDT and CDR2 is YYEEEE. With 5 bases removed from V and 6 bases from J, the gap between germline ends came to 15 bases. The CDR3 totals 14 residues. The CDR3 spells CASSEYRASQPQHF. CDR3 DNA sequence: TGTGCCAGCAGTGAGTACAGGGCGAGTCAGCCCCAGCATTTT.

The V call is TRBV11-2, the J call TRBJ2-1; possibly TRBD2 for D (6 bases). V was shortened by 5 bases and J by 10 bases, with 18 bases between the two germline ends. The CDR3 runs 14 residues. In germline, CDR1 is SGHAT, CDR2 FQNNGV. CDR3 nucleotides: TGTGCCAGCAGCCGAAGCGGGTCCGAAGCGGAGCAGTTCTTC. Amino acids: CASSRSGSEAEQFF.

V is TRBV5-1 and J is TRBJ2-1, with 13 bases identical to TRBD2. CDR3 length: 17 amino acids. V lost 3 bases and J lost 5; bases outside the gene matches: 8. Germline V CDR1 and CDR2: SGHRS, YFSETQ. Here the CDR3 DNA reads TGCGCCAGCAGCTCCGGGACTAGCGGGATCACGGACAATGAGCAGTTCTTC. This codes for CASSSGTSGITDNEQFF.

With regard to this clone: Other DNA sequences in the sample encode the same CDR3. This chain links TRBV9 with TRBJ1-1; unclear D gene. CDR3 size: 13 residues. V dropped 0 bases and J dropped 0 bases, with 3 bases sitting between them. The germline V gene has CDR1 SGDLS and CDR2 YYNGEE. For the CDR3, the DNA is TGTGCCAGCAGCGTAGAAGTGAACACTGAAGCTTTCTTT. Translated: CASSVEVNTEAFF.

The chain joins TRBV11-2 to TRBJ2-5, with 15 bases lining up with TRBD2. Germline loops: CDR1 SGHAT, CDR2 FQNNGV. The CDR3 is made up of 18 amino acids. V lost 5 bases to trimming and J lost 4 bases; unmatched junction nucleotides: 11. The CDR3 DNA follows: TGTGCCAGCAGCGGCGACGGACTAGCGGGAGGGGTCGGAGAGACCCAGTACTTC. Amino acid sequence: CASSGDGLAGGVGETQYF.

The chain links TRBV7-6 to TRBJ2-2; possible D gene TRBD2, 5 bases. The germline V gene has CDR1 SGHVS and CDR2 FNYEAQ. The V end was cut by 1 base, the J end by 0 bases, with 18 bases between. This CDR3 contains 19 residues. This CDR3 is CASSLGKASTFPNTGELFF. DNA of the CDR3: TGTGCCAGCAGCTTAGGGAAGGCTAGCACTTTCCCGAACACCGGGGAGCTGTTTTTT.

V and J are TRBV4-3 and TRBJ2-1; 7 bases match TRBD2. This CDR3 has 17 residues. Germline V gives CDR1 LGHNA, CDR2 YSLEER. Losses at the gene ends were 0 bases for V and 3 bases for J; bases not matched to a gene: 8. This chain's CDR3 is CASSQEDLGRSYNEQFF. For the CDR3, the DNA is TGCGCCAGCAGCCAAGAGGATCTCGGGAGGAGCTACAATGAGCAGTTCTTC.

This chain connects TRBV7-7 to TRBJ2-2, with TRBD2 identical over 9 bases. CDR3 length: 16 residues. In germline, CDR1 is SSHAT, CDR2 FNYEAQ (reference sequence). In nucleotides, the CDR3 is TGTGCTAGCCGTGGCCAGGCAGCGGGAGGAAGGTGGGAGCTGTTTTTT. The encoded protein is CASRGQAAGGRWELFF. Combining the CDR3 with reference TRBV7-7 and TRBJ2-2 gives the whole variable domain GAGVSQSPRYKVTKRGQDVTLRCDPISSHATLYWYQQALGQGPEFLTYFNYEAQPDKSGLPSDRFSAERPEGSISTLTIQRTEQRDSAMYRCASRGQAAGGRWELFFGEGSRLTVL.

V and J are TRBV29-1 and TRBJ2-1; TRBD2 matches 9 bases. The CDR3 is 14 amino acids. Looked up from germline, CDR1 is SQVTM and CDR2 is ANQGSEA. J lost 4 bases, V lost 6 bases, and 7 bases had no gene match. CDR3 nucleotides: TGCAGCGTAGACATGACTAGCGGTTACAATGAGCAGTTCTTC. The encoded protein is CSVDMTSGYNEQFF.

The sample holds one count of this clone. Other DNA sequences in the same sample also yield this CDR3. The CDR3 DNA is TGTGCCAGCAGCTTGGCAGTCTCCTACGAGCAGTACTTC. Its translation: CASSLAVSYEQYF. J is TRBJ2-7 and V is TRBV5-5; unclear D gene. Deletions cut 0 bases from V and 0 bases from J, with 4 bases between. Germline-derived CDR1 and CDR2 are SGHKS and YYEKEE (reference sequence). CDR3 length: 13 residues. Variable domain in full (rest from reference TRBV5-5 and TRBJ2-7): DAGVTQSPTHLIKTRGQQVTLRCSPISGHKSVSWYQQVLGQGPQFIFQYYEKEERGRGNFPDRFSARQFPNYSSELNVNALLLGDSALYLCASSLAVSYEQYFGPGTRLTVT.

This chain uses TRBV2 with TRBJ1-4; D is uncertain. V lost 6 bases and J lost 7, with 18 bases in between. Germline V gives CDR1 SNHLY, CDR2 FYNNEI. This CDR3 has 15 residues. The CDR3 coding sequence is TGTGCCAGCAGAGGCGGGTCTCCAATGAGTGAAAAACTGTTTTTT. Protein product: CASRGGSPMSEKLFF.